The T cell receptor (beta chain) under discussion was sequenced for a study of T-cell memory formation after mild COVID-19. Study details: Largely, TCR clusters stayed within a single donor.

Study results and caveats: There were some responding clones in pre-infection memory, which suggested that cross-reactive memory had joined. CD4+ contracting clones were mainly CM and EM; CD8+ ones, EMRA.

To note about this clonotype: Its antigen is not identified.

With 4 bases clipped from V and 2 bases from J, the junction kept 14 bases outside the gene matches. There are 19 residues in the CDR3. The germline V gene has CDR1 ENHRY and CDR2 SYGVKD. TCR alpha and TCR beta cDNA libraries carrying sample barcodes and UMIs were produced by 5'RACE using constant-segment primers. TCRdb reanalysed the 5' RACE reads using MiXCR and keeps one entry per CDR3 protein. The top ten clones hold 3% to 4% of a sample with around 200,000 distinct CDR3 sequences, approximately 18% of them seen once. The V call is TRBV10-3, the J call TRBJ2-5, with 12 positions matching TRBD2. The TCR was taken from a young man who had mild COVID-19 (a few samples of this study predate the infection). Cell type and time point are not known. Source material: PBMCs or a T cell subset sorted from them (not recorded which). CDR3 bases: TGTGCCATCAGTGGAAGAACTAGCGGGGGGCCACATTTGCAAGAGACCCAGTACTTC. This codes for CAISGRTSGGPHLQETQYF.